This is a list of T cell receptor beta chains from one sample in a study of blood T cells in healthy people across ages. TCRdb called the 5' RACE reads again in MiXCR, with one record for every CDR3 protein. This table holds fewer than 1,200,000 distinct CDR3 sequences, approximately 26% found once. The sample was also linked to a second study, of T cells of mothers and their children.

The sample consisted of blood. These receptors were collected from a girl aged 2-9 years in good health. The conserved cysteine and the conserved F or W are not part of the CDR3 here. Fields, in order: D gene, J gene, clone size, V gene, CDR3 protein. The D gene is left open where the match is weak. The size entry is marked missing in some rows and otherwise reads once, few, many or a size class.

>TRBD1|TRBJ2-1|.|TRBV7-2
ASSSSGQGSFLFSDEQF
>.|TRBJ2-1|few|TRBV6-6
ASTGEPGNNEQF
>.|TRBJ2-2|.|TRBV4-3
ASSQLRGGIGELF
>.|TRBJ1-5|few|TRBV5-6
ASSLSGAGNQPQH
>.|TRBJ1-2|.|TRBV12-3/TRBV12-4
ASSLNPIWGYT
>TRBD2|TRBJ2-1|many|TRBV20-1
SALLGLAGHNEQF
>.|TRBJ2-3|few|TRBV5-4
ASSAVGITDTQY
>TRBD1|TRBJ1-1|.|TRBV4-3
ASSQQGGVAEAF
>TRBD1|TRBJ2-7|many|TRBV7-6
AITAGTGPDEQY
>.|TRBJ2-3|.|TRBV6-4
ASRDTIARPDTQY
>TRBD2|TRBJ2-1|.|TRBV10-3
AINSGTSRPNEQF
>TRBD2|TRBJ2-4|few|TRBV2
ASSEESGLAGANQY
>.|TRBJ2-5|.|TRBV6-6
ASRDSGSGKEAQY
>TRBD2|TRBJ2-1|.|TRBV20-1
SARGSSGGNFNEQF
>TRBD1|TRBJ2-7|.|TRBV15
ATSRGSGGYEQY
>.|TRBJ1-2|few|TRBV3-1
ASSQGKQPGYT
>TRBD1|TRBJ1-4|.|TRBV6-5
ASTSGGQGSEKLF
>TRBD1|TRBJ2-5|few|TRBV7-2
ASSPKTGQGTQY
>.|TRBJ2-3|.|TRBV7-6
ASSLHTSDTQY
>TRBD2|TRBJ2-3|few|TRBV11-2
ASSLEIAGGRRVGDTQY
>.|TRBJ2-7|.|TRBV9
ASSVGGGVDYEQY
>TRBD2|TRBJ2-1|.|TRBV2
ATLGATSGGREQF
>.|TRBJ1-1|few|TRBV29-1
SVEARNTEAF
>.|TRBJ1-4|.|TRBV13
ASSPPTGGEKLF
>TRBD1|TRBJ2-1|.|TRBV13
ASSDGQGWNEQF
>TRBD2|TRBJ2-1|many|TRBV6-4
ASSDSGGEFHNEQF
>.|TRBJ1-4|.|TRBV4-3
ASSQESGLGEKLF
>.|TRBJ2-3|.|TRBV6-2/TRBV6-3
ASSYDENTQY
>.|TRBJ2-1|.|TRBV4-2
ASSQEFRDLSSYNEQF
>TRBD1|TRBJ2-5|once|TRBV7-8
ASTELSRWTGEETQY
>.|TRBJ2-1|many|TRBV6-6
ASSPRDNEQF
>TRBD1|TRBJ2-7|.|TRBV20-1
SAARDRVNEQY
>TRBD1|TRBJ1-5|few|TRBV29-1
SAGDRGYQPQH
>.|TRBJ1-1|few|TRBV5-1
ASSLDPSTEAF
>.|TRBJ2-7|.|TRBV20-1
SVLQAGSSYEQY
>.|TRBJ1-2|few|TRBV6-1
ASSEQGLNYGYT
>.|.|.|TRBV12-3/TRBV12-4
ASSSKWEGEYEQF
>TRBD1|TRBJ2-4|.|TRBV11-2
ASSLMGSGGRNIQY
>TRBD1|TRBJ2-5|few|TRBV11-1
ASSWEFGQGQETQY
>TRBD2|TRBJ2-3|.|TRBV11-2
ASSSGLAALPSTDTQY
>TRBD1|TRBJ2-5|.|TRBV18
ASSPRTGVEETQY
>TRBD2|TRBJ2-7|few|TRBV29-1
SVVERGYEQY
>.|TRBJ2-1|.|TRBV10-2
ASSESMSWPYNEQF
>.|.|.|TRBV2
AARNSHYEQY
>.|TRBJ2-7|.|TRBV2
ASKMSSYEQY
>TRBD1|TRBJ2-5|.|TRBV7-8
ASSLAGQKETQY
>.|TRBJ2-5|many|TRBV29-1
SVERLEETQY